Listed below are T cell receptor beta chains from one sample, sequenced in a study of CD8 T cells in ankylosing spondylitis. From the 5' RACE reads, TCRdb called clonotypes with MiXCR, one entry per CDR3 protein. The sample yields 340,000 or so distinct CDR3 sequences, approximately 14% seen once. Material for sequencing was blood, either unsorted or a sorted T cell fraction (not recorded which). These TCRs come from a male donor with ankylosing spondylitis or in good health (not recorded which). Both conserved end residues are part of each CDR3. A D gene is named only where the DNA matches it firmly. For some rows the clone size is stated as once, few or many, or as a class when expanded; others skip it.

V: TRBV5-1
J: TRBJ2-3
size: -
D: -
CDR3: CASSLEPGSYTDTQYF
DNA: TGCGCCAGCAGCTTGGAACCCGGTTCCTACACAGATACGCAGTATTTT

V: TRBV11-2
J: TRBJ2-2
size: -
D: -
CDR3: CASSLGFTGTGELFF
DNA: TGTGCCAGCAGCTTAGGGTTTACGGGGACCGGGGAGCTGTTTTTT

V: TRBV5-1
J: TRBJ2-5
size: few
D: TRBD1
CDR3: CASSWTGGEETQYF
DNA: TGCGCCAGCAGCTGGACAGGGGGCGAAGAGACCCAGTACTTC

V: TRBV6-1
J: TRBJ1-4
size: few
D: TRBD1
CDR3: CASSPPGQGTRKLFF
DNA: TGTGCCAGCAGCCCCCCGGGACAGGGGACGAGAAAACTGTTTTTT

V: TRBV11-2
J: TRBJ2-2
size: -
D: -
CDR3: CASSLGEDTGELFF
DNA: TGTGCCAGCAGCTTAGGGGAGGACACCGGGGAGCTGTTTTTT

V: TRBV7-2
J: TRBJ1-1
size: many
D: -
CDR3: CASSLALMGGKAFF
DNA: TGTGCCAGCAGCTTAGCCCTCATGGGGGGCAAAGCTTTCTTT

V: TRBV5-6
J: TRBJ1-2
size: many
D: -
CDR3: CASSLGEGYTF
DNA: TGTGCCAGCAGCTTGGGGGAGGGCTACACCTTC

V: TRBV27
J: TRBJ1-1
size: medium-sized
D: -
CDR3: CASSLRGTSNTEAFF
DNA: TGTGCCAGCAGTTTAAGGGGGACCTCGAACACTGAAGCTTTCTTT

V: TRBV3-1
J: TRBJ2-2
size: few
D: -
CDR3: CASSQVMGGELFF
DNA: TGTGCCAGCAGCCAAGTTATGGGCGGGGAGCTGTTTTTT

V: TRBV11-2
J: TRBJ2-7
size: -
D: -
CDR3: CASSSNQGSYEQYF
DNA: TGTGCCAGCAGCTCCAACCAGGGGAGCTACGAGCAGTACTTC

V: TRBV12-3/TRBV12-4
J: TRBJ2-7
size: -
D: TRBD2
CDR3: CASGGGAGRAFQYF
DNA: TGTGCCAGTGGGGGTGGGGCCGGGAGGGCCTTTCAGTACTTC

V: TRBV30
J: TRBJ2-3
size: -
D: TRBD1
CDR3: CAWSRGGADTQYF
DNA: TGTGCCTGGAGTAGAGGGGGCGCAGATACGCAGTATTTT

V: TRBV5-1
J: TRBJ2-3
size: few
D: -
CDR3: CASSLTKDTQYF
DNA: TGCGCCAGCAGCTTGACGAAGGATACGCAGTATTTT

V: TRBV5-1
J: TRBJ2-7
size: -
D: TRBD1
CDR3: CASSQGQTPSYEQYF
DNA: TGCGCCAGCAGCCAGGGACAGACTCCCTCCTACGAGCAGTACTTC

V: TRBV5-1
J: TRBJ2-2
size: many
D: -
CDR3: CASSLRGSDGDTGELFF
DNA: TGCGCCAGCAGCCTTCGAGGAAGCGATGGAGACACCGGGGAGCTGTTTTTT

V: TRBV5-1
J: TRBJ2-7
size: -
D: TRBD1
CDR3: CASSRTGPYEQYF
DNA: TGCGCCAGCTCTCGGACAGGACCCTACGAGCAGTACTTC

V: TRBV27
J: TRBJ2-3
size: few
D: TRBD2
CDR3: CASSPDGGTTDTQYF
DNA: TGTGCCAGCAGTCCCGACGGGGGGACCACAGATACGCAGTATTTT

V: TRBV20-1
J: TRBJ2-3
size: many
D: -
CDR3: CSYSLALSTDTQYF
DNA: TGCAGTTATTCCCTAGCGTTGAGCACAGATACGCAGTATTTT

V: TRBV5-1
J: TRBJ2-5
size: -
D: -
CDR3: CASSWLARQETQYF
DNA: TGCGCCAGCAGCTGGTTAGCTAGACAAGAGACCCAGTACTTC

V: TRBV4-1
J: TRBJ2-7
size: few
D: TRBD2
CDR3: CASSQPTSGSSYEQYF
DNA: TGCGCCAGCAGCCAGCCTACTAGCGGGAGCTCCTACGAGCAGTACTTC

V: TRBV20-1
J: TRBJ1-6
size: -
D: -
CDR3: CSARAGGNSPLHF
DNA: TGCAGTGCTAGAGCGGGGGGAAATTCACCCCTCCACTTT

V: TRBV12-3/TRBV12-4
J: TRBJ2-3
size: few
D: TRBD1
CDR3: CASSWDRGADTQYF
DNA: TGTGCCAGCAGTTGGGACAGGGGAGCAGATACGCAGTATTTT

V: TRBV30
J: TRBJ1-1
size: few
D: -
CDR3: CAWSGKGGAFF
DNA: TGTGCCTGGAGTGGAAAGGGGGGAGCTTTCTTT

V: TRBV12-3/TRBV12-4
J: TRBJ2-2
size: -
D: -
CDR3: CACQGLATGELFF
DNA: TGTGCCTGCCAGGGGCTAGCCACCGGGGAGCTGTTTTTT

V: TRBV7-9
J: TRBJ1-6
size: many
D: -
CDR3: CASSLANSPLHF
DNA: TGTGCCAGCAGCTTAGCTAATTCACCCCTCCACTTT

V: TRBV4-2
J: TRBJ1-2
size: -
D: TRBD1
CDR3: CASSQTGANYGYTF
DNA: TGTGCCAGCAGCCAAACAGGGGCTAACTATGGCTACACCTTC

V: TRBV7-8
J: TRBJ1-1
size: many
D: -
CDR3: CASSLVGATEAFF
DNA: TGTGCCAGCAGCTTAGTAGGGGCCACTGAAGCTTTCTTT

V: TRBV9
J: TRBJ1-3
size: few
D: -
CDR3: CASSVDILSGNTIYF
DNA: TGTGCCAGCAGCGTCGACATCCTCTCTGGAAACACCATATATTTT

V: TRBV12-3/TRBV12-4
J: TRBJ1-5
size: many
D: TRBD1
CDR3: CASSSRGLDQPQHF
DNA: TGTGCCAGCAGTTCCAGGGGGCTGGATCAGCCCCAGCATTTT

V: TRBV5-4
J: TRBJ2-2
size: -
D: TRBD2
CDR3: CASSKGLAGIGNTGELFF
DNA: TGTGCCAGCAGCAAGGGACTAGCGGGAATCGGGAACACCGGGGAGCTGTTTTTT

V: TRBV5-1
J: TRBJ1-1
size: -
D: -
CDR3: CASRRSTATMNTEAFF
DNA: TGCGCCAGCCGAAGGTCGACAGCTACTATGAACACTGAAGCTTTCTTT

V: TRBV5-1
J: TRBJ2-3
size: -
D: -
CDR3: CASSPPGPDSFTDTQYF
DNA: TGCGCCAGCAGCCCCCCCGGGCCAGATTCTTTCACAGATACGCAGTATTTT

V: TRBV7-2
J: TRBJ1-2
size: few
D: TRBD1
CDR3: CASSLVGTGNNYGYTF
DNA: TGTGCCAGCAGCTTAGTCGGGACAGGGAATAACTATGGCTACACCTTC

V: TRBV7-2
J: TRBJ2-1
size: few
D: TRBD2
CDR3: CASSKVGLAGGYNEQFF
DNA: TGTGCCAGCAGCAAAGTGGGACTAGCGGGGGGGTACAATGAGCAGTTCTTC

V: TRBV27
J: TRBJ2-2
size: few
D: -
CDR3: CASRPREVAATGELFF
DNA: TGTGCCAGCAGACCCCGCGAGGTAGCGGCCACCGGGGAGCTGTTTTTT

V: TRBV29-1
J: TRBJ2-6
size: -
D: -
CDR3: CSVAPSGANVLTF
DNA: TGCAGCGTTGCGCCGTCCGGGGCCAACGTCCTGACTTTC

V: TRBV20-1
J: TRBJ2-5
size: few
D: -
CDR3: CSAEGGETQYF
DNA: TGCAGTGCCGAAGGAGGAGAGACCCAGTACTTC

V: TRBV6-4
J: TRBJ2-1
size: -
D: -
CDR3: CASSKRFGDEQFF
DNA: TGTGCCAGCAGTAAAAGATTTGGCGATGAGCAGTTCTTC

V: TRBV12-3/TRBV12-4
J: TRBJ2-5
size: few
D: -
CDR3: CASSTPGVQETQYF
DNA: TGTGCCAGCAGCACGCCGGGGGTTCAAGAGACCCAGTACTTC

V: TRBV6-8
J: TRBJ1-1
size: -
D: TRBD1
CDR3: CASRADRASNTEAFF
DNA: TGTGCCAGCAGGGCCGACAGGGCCTCCAACACTGAAGCTTTCTTT

V: TRBV6-5
J: TRBJ2-2
size: few
D: TRBD1
CDR3: CASSYSRTGVPGELFF
DNA: TGTGCCAGCAGTTACTCGAGGACAGGGGTCCCCGGGGAGCTGTTTTTT

V: TRBV5-5
J: TRBJ1-2
size: few
D: TRBD1
CDR3: CASSFGTGSGYTF
DNA: TGTGCCAGCAGCTTCGGGACAGGGAGTGGCTACACCTTC

V: TRBV7-2
J: TRBJ2-2
size: few
D: TRBD1
CDR3: CASSLETGDTGELFF
DNA: TGTGCCAGCAGCTTAGAGACAGGGGACACCGGGGAGCTGTTTTTT

V: TRBV7-9
J: TRBJ1-1
size: -
D: -
CDR3: CASSLSQGQTEAFF
DNA: TGTGCCAGCAGCTTGAGTCAGGGTCAAACTGAAGCTTTCTTT

V: TRBV2
J: TRBJ2-5
size: -
D: TRBD1
CDR3: CASSAFRGPEETQYF
DNA: TGTGCCAGCAGTGCCTTCAGGGGGCCCGAAGAGACCCAGTACTTC

V: TRBV12-3/TRBV12-4
J: TRBJ1-1
size: few
D: -
CDR3: CASSKANSDTEAFF
DNA: TGTGCCAGCAGCAAGGCTAACTCGGACACTGAAGCTTTCTTT

V: TRBV11-3
J: TRBJ2-2
size: few
D: -
CDR3: CASRLTGGGELFF
DNA: TGTGCCAGCAGGCTGACGGGCGGCGGGGAGCTGTTTTTT

V: TRBV12-3/TRBV12-4
J: TRBJ2-7
size: -
D: -
CDR3: CASSLRDGPYEQYF
DNA: TGTGCCAGCAGTTTGAGAGACGGGCCCTACGAGCAGTACTTC

V: TRBV2
J: TRBJ2-5
size: -
D: -
CDR3: CAGGQTVQETQYF
DNA: TGTGCCGGCGGACAGACTGTTCAAGAGACCCAGTACTTC

V: TRBV29-1
J: TRBJ1-1
size: -
D: -
CDR3: CSTRQTEAFF
DNA: TGCAGCACCCGACAGACTGAAGCTTTCTTT

V: TRBV9
J: TRBJ1-5
size: -
D: -
CDR3: CASSLGPEPPQHF
DNA: TGTGCCAGCAGCCTCGGACCGGAACCGCCCCAGCATTTT